This T cell receptor (beta chain) was captured by sequencing in a study of blood T cell repertoires in COVID-19. The CDR3 has 16 amino acids. The junction had 14 bases not matched to a gene; V was cut back by 6 bases and J by 5 bases. Some clones are missing from TCRdb's copy, which holds only in-frame ones; the method was immunoSEQ multiplex PCR. The sample records about 87,000 clones, roughly 80% being singletons. This receptor was taken from a woman aged 80 or over with active or convalescent COVID-19. The sample taken for sequencing was peripheral blood. The chain couples TRBV23-1 to TRBJ2-3; the match to TRBD1 covers 7 bases. TRBV23-1 is reported as an ORF; its role is uncertain. The CDR3 DNA reads as TGCGCCAGCAGGCCAGAAACTGACAGGGAATTAGATACGCAGTATTTT. Residues: CASRPETDRELDTQYF.